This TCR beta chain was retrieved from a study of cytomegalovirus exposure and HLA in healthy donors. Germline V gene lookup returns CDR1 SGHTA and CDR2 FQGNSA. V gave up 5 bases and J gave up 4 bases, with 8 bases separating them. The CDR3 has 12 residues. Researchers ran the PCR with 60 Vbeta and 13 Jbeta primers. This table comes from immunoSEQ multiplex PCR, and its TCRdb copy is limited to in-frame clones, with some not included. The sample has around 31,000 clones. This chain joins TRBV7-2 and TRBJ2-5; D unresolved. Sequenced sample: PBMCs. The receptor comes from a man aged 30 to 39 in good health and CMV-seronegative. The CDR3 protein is CASSPRSETQYF. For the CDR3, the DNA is TGTGCCAGCAGCCCGAGGTCAGAGACCCAGTACTTC.